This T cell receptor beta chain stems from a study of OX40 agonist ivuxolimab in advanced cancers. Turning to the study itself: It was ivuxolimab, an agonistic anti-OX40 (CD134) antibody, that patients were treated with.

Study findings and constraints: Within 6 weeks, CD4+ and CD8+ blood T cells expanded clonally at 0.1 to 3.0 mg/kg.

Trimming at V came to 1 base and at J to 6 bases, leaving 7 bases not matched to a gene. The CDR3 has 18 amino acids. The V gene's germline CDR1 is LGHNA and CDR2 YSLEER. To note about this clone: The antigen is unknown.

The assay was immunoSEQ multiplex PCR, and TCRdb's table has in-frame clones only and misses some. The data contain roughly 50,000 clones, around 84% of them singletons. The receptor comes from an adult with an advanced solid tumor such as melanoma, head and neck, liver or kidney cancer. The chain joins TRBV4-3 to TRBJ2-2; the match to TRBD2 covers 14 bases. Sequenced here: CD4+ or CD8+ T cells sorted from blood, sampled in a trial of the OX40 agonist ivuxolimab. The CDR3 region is CASSQAGTSGSWAGELFF. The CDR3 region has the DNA TGCGCCAGCAGCCAAGCCGGGACTAGCGGGAGTTGGGCCGGGGAGCTGTTTTTT.